Each of the 27 T cell receptor beta chains below was sequenced from the same sample in a study of T cells after yellow fever vaccination. Using its own MiXCR run on the 5' RACE reads, TCRdb lists one record per CDR3 protein. The repertoire has about 130,000 distinct CDR3 sequences, under 8% of them found once; the top ten carry about 0.6%. The sample consisted of CD4+ T cells sorted from PBMCs, taken 10 days after the yellow fever booster vaccination. All receptors come from a man aged 25 to 40 who received the YFV17D yellow fever vaccine.

The chain combines TRBV18 with TRBJ2-6; D possibly corresponds to TRBD1 (7 bases). In germline, CDR1 is KGHSH, CDR2 LQKENI. This CDR3 is built from 16 residues. Trimming stripped 5 bases from V and 0 bases from J, with 11 bases between. The CDR3, as DNA: TGTGCCAGCTCAGACCAGGGGGGCTCTGGGGCCAACGTCCTGACTTTC. The encoded protein is CASSDQGGSGANVLTF. Drawing the rest from reference TRBV18 and TRBJ2-6, the complete variable domain is NAGVMQNPRHLVRRRGQEARLRCSPMKGHSHVYWYRQLPEEGLKFMVYLQKENIIDESGMPKERFSAEFPKEGPSILRIQQVVRGDSAAYFCASSDQGGSGANVLTFGAGSRLTVL.

In this sample, this clonotype turned up many times. In nucleotides, the CDR3 is TGTGCCAGCAGCCTCGACAGGGGGAAAAACATTCAGTACTTC. Protein product: CASSLDRGKNIQYF. The chain employs TRBV7-2 and TRBJ2-4, with 9 bases fitting TRBD1. V shed 5 bases and J 4 bases; nucleotides not matched to a gene: 3. Germline V gene sequence: CDR1 SGHTA, CDR2 FQGNSA. The CDR3 consists of 14 residues.

This clonotype was detected ten times or more. This CDR3 is CASSPPVGSYEQYF. CDR3 sequence (DNA): TGTGCCAGCAGCCCCCCAGTAGGGTCCTACGAGCAGTACTTC. The chain employs TRBV7-9 and TRBJ2-7; D uncertain. Looked up from germline, CDR1 is SEHNR and CDR2 is FQNEAQ (reference sequence). The V and J ends lost 5 bases and 1 base respectively, with 12 bases between them. The CDR3 length is 14 residues.

Ten or more counts support this clonotype. This chain links TRBV5-1 with TRBJ2-2, with D possibly being TRBD2 (6 bases). Germline CDR1 reads SGHRS; CDR2 reads YFSETQ. V was shortened by 0 bases and J by 4 bases, with 16 bases between the two germline ends. There are 17 residues in the CDR3. CDR3 sequence: CASSLVASRRATGELFF. The CDR3 DNA follows: TGCGCCAGCAGCTTGGTTGCCTCGAGGAGGGCCACCGGGGAGCTGTTTTTT.

This clonotype was seen a few times. The chain uses TRBV10-3 and TRBJ1-6; 11 nucleotides align to TRBD1. This CDR3 comprises 16 residues. Trimming removed 6 bases from V and 5 bases from J; junction bases left unmatched: 6. In germline, CDR1 is ENHRY, CDR2 SYGVKD. CDR3 coding DNA: TGTGCCATCAGAGGACAGGGGGCGCTGGATAATTCACCCCTCCACTTT. It is translated as CAIRGQGALDNSPLHF.

This clonotype was observed at least ten times. The V call is TRBV20-1, the J call TRBJ2-7; 8 positions match TRBD2. Trimming cost V 0 bases and J 0 bases; bases outside gene matches: 7. CDR1 and CDR2 from the germline V gene are DFQATT and SNEGSKA (reference sequence). This CDR3 contains 16 residues. In DNA form, the CDR3 reads TGCAGTGCTAGAGATTTACGGGGGGGCACCTCCTACGAGCAGTACTTC. It codes for CSARDLRGGTSYEQYF.

This sequence joins TRBV18 and TRBJ2-7, with 7 bases matching TRBD1. CDR1 is KGHSH and CDR2 is LQKENI in the germline V gene. The CDR3 length is 14 residues. Germline trimming cut 6 bases from V and 1 base from J; bases unmatched to any gene: 6. The CDR3 coding sequence is TGTGCCAGCTCGCCGGGACAGTCATCCTACGAGCAGTACTTC. This codes for CASSPGQSSYEQYF.

The table lists this clonotype with many counts. The genes are TRBV20-1 and TRBJ2-5; tentative D call: TRBD1 (6 bases). Trimming took off 0 bases at V and 4 bases at J, with 15 bases between the two ends. The germline gives CDR1 DFQATT, CDR2 SNEGSKA (reference sequence). CDR3 length: 15 residues. In nucleotides, the CDR3 is TGCAGTGCTAGAGATACAGGGAAGATTGGAGAGACCCAGTACTTC. Translated, it gives CSARDTGKIGETQYF.

A note on this clonotype: A read error is possible here, since a much larger clone lies one base away. The rearrangement links TRBV20-1 to TRBJ2-1; 10 bases fit TRBD2. Looked up from germline, CDR1 is DFQATT and CDR2 is SNEGSKA (reference sequence). CDR3 length equals 16 residues. CDR3 residues: CCARTPGTSVTDEQFF. DNA for the CDR3: TGCTGTGCTAGAACCCCCGGGACTAGCGTGACCGATGAGCAGTTCTTC.

This clonotype was recorded many times. The chain combines TRBV20-1 with TRBJ1-1, with D perhaps matching TRBD1 (6 bases). V lost 1 base to trimming and J lost 6 bases, with 12 bases between them. Germline V lookup: CDR1 DFQATT, CDR2 SNEGSKA (reference sequence). This CDR3 region has 13 residues. CDR3 nucleotides: TGCAGTGCTAGAGTATGGGGGGCGTCTGAAGCTTTCTTT. It encodes CSARVWGASEAFF.

This clonotype was seen a few times. This sequence joins TRBV5-5 and TRBJ2-1, with no clear D. The CDR3 has 13 residues. The germline CDR1 and CDR2 sequences are SGHKS and YYEKEE (reference sequence). The V end lost 6 bases, the J end lost 0 bases, and 7 bases lay between the germline ends. In DNA form, the CDR3 reads TGTGCCAGCACCAACCGCTCCTACAATGAGCAGTTCTTC. Translated: CASTNRSYNEQFF.

This clonotype occurred a few times. This chain joins TRBV27 and TRBJ2-7, with unresolved D. CDR1 is MNHEY, CDR2 SMNVEV, per germline (reference sequence). This CDR3 is 11 amino acids long. The V and J ends lost 3 bases and 3 bases respectively, with 3 bases between them. CDR3 residues: CASSFLYEQYF. Written as DNA, the CDR3 is TGTGCCAGCAGTTTCCTCTACGAGCAGTACTTC.

In the case of this clonotype: This may come from a read error, since a much larger clone is one base off. V gene TRBV5-6 combines with J gene TRBJ2-5; D ambiguous. Germline assignment: CDR1 SGHDT and CDR2 YYEEEE. The CDR3 is made up of 12 amino acids. V lost 1 base, J lost 5 bases, and 6 bases lay in between. The CDR3 bases are TGTGCCAGCAGCTTGTGGCCTGAGACCCAGTACTTC. It is translated as CASSLWPETQYF.

This clonotype was observed a handful of times. The gene calls are TRBV16 and TRBJ1-2; possible D gene TRBD1, 5 bases. This CDR3 spans 15 amino acids. V was clipped by 3 bases and J by 4 bases, with 15 bases between them. Germline CDR1 is KGHSY and CDR2 is FQNENV. CDR3 in DNA: TGTGCCAGCAGCCACCGGGACCTAAGCTTCTATGGCTACACCTTC. Translation gives CASSHRDLSFYGYTF.

This clonotype was seen many times. The CDR3 nucleotides are TGCGCCAGCACACAGGGCGGAACGAACACCGGGGAGCTGTTTTTT. This gives the protein CASTQGGTNTGELFF. The rearrangement uses TRBV23-1 and TRBJ2-2, with a tentative D call TRBD1 (6 bases). TRBV23-1 has ORF status, its function being uncertain. Trimming cost V 7 bases and J 0 bases, with 12 bases left between them. The CDR3 has 15 residues.

This clonotype has at least ten counts. The V call is TRBV5-1, the J call TRBJ2-3, with D uncertain. With 4 bases removed from V and 2 bases from J, the gap between germline ends came to 11 bases. Germline assignment: CDR1 SGHRS and CDR2 YFSETQ. There are 14 residues in the CDR3. The CDR3 is CASSLISLTDTQYF. DNA of the CDR3: TGCGCCAGCAGCCTCATCTCACTCACAGATACGCAGTATTTT.

This clonotype was observed a handful of times. This rearrangement joins TRBV9 to TRBJ1-2, with D perhaps TRBD1 (5 bases). V lost 0 bases to trimming and J lost 6 bases, with 12 bases between them. There are 14 residues in the CDR3. Looked up from germline, CDR1 is SGDLS and CDR2 is YYNGEE. The CDR3 spells CASSVGGLGDGYTF. The DNA of the CDR3 is TGTGCCAGCAGCGTAGGGGGATTGGGGGATGGCTACACCTTC. The whole variable domain, remainder taken from reference TRBV9 and TRBJ1-2, is DSGVTQTPKHLITATGQRVTLRCSPRSGDLSVYWYQQSLDQGLQFLIQYYNGEERAKGNILERFSAQQFPDLHSELNLSSLELGDSALYFCASSVGGLGDGYTFGSGTRLTVV.

As for this clonotype: A much more abundant neighbour one base away suggests this may be a read error. The chain has TRBV6-5 and TRBJ1-5; D ambiguous. The V gene's germline CDR1 is MNHEY and CDR2 SVGAGI. The CDR3 has 13 residues. V lost 0 bases and J lost 7, with 7 bases in between. CDR3 DNA sequence: TGTGCCAGCAGTTACTCGCGAGCGCAGCCCCAGCATTTT. Translation: CASSYSRAQPQHF.

This clonotype was seen more than once but under ten times. The V call is TRBV19, the J call TRBJ2-7; 9 positions match TRBD2. Germline loops: CDR1 LNHDA, CDR2 SQIVND (reference sequence). The CDR3 totals 14 residues. V was pared by 5 bases and J by 3 bases, with 5 bases of the junction left unmatched. CDR3 protein: CASSRGSGSYEQYF. The DNA for the CDR3 is TGTGCCAGTAGTCGCGGTAGCGGGAGCTACGAGCAGTACTTC.

This clonotype showed up many times. The chain employs TRBV20-1 and TRBJ2-1, with D hard to call. The CDR3 is made up of 12 amino acids. Trimming shortened V by 5 bases and J by 8 bases, and 13 bases separated the two germline ends. Germline V gene sequence: CDR1 DFQATT, CDR2 SNEGSKA (reference sequence). This CDR3 is CSAGPVADEQFF. In DNA form, the CDR3 reads TGCAGTGCTGGCCCTGTAGCAGATGAGCAGTTCTTC.

This clonotype was counted many times. The chain links TRBV7-2 to TRBJ1-4, with 7 bases lining up with TRBD1. CDR3 length equals 13 residues. V lost 3 bases, J lost 8 bases, and 3 bases stayed unmatched. The germline V gene encodes CDR1 SGHTA and CDR2 FQGNSA. The DNA of the CDR3 is TGTGCCAGCAGCTTGCAGGGGGAAGAAAAACTGTTTTTT. As protein: CASSLQGEEKLFF.

This clonotype has ten or more counts. V usage is TRBV29-1 and J usage is TRBJ2-7, with D uncertain. CDR1 and CDR2 from the germline V gene are SQVTM and ANQGSEA. CDR3 length: 13 residues. V dropped 4 bases and J dropped 3 bases, with 13 bases sitting between them. CDR3 bases: TGCAGCGTTGTAAGCGCCAGCTTCTACGAGCAGTACTTC. Protein product: CSVVSASFYEQYF.

This clonotype has only one observation. The rearrangement links TRBV11-2 to TRBJ2-1; 12 bases line up with TRBD2. The germline V gene has CDR1 SGHAT and CDR2 FQNNGV. Trimming removed 3 bases from V and 10 bases from J; junction bases left unmatched: 16. This CDR3 contains 18 residues. This chain's CDR3 is CASSFQSRNGLAGPEQFF. For the CDR3, the DNA is TGTGCCAGCAGCTTCCAATCCCGGAACGGACTAGCGGGACCGGAGCAGTTCTTC. The complete variable domain, with remaining parts taken from reference TRBV11-2 and TRBJ2-1, reads EAGVAQSPRYKIIEKRQSVAFWCNPISGHATLYWYQQILGQGPKLLIQFQNNGVVDDSQLPKDRFSAERLKGVDSTLKIQPAKLEDSAVYLCASSFQSRNGLAGPEQFFGPGTRLTVL.

The V and J genes are TRBV20-1 and TRBJ2-1, with D hard to call. The length of the CDR3 is 18 residues. The germline V and J ends were trimmed by 0 bases and 8 bases, with 26 bases remaining between them. Per the germline V gene, CDR1 is DFQATT and CDR2 is SNEGSKA (reference sequence). The CDR3 coding sequence is TGCAGTGCTAGAGATCTTAGGGTCAGTGCAAATCTGGTGGATGAGCAGTTCTTC. Protein product: CSARDLRVSANLVDEQFF.

This clonotype has a count of ten or more. The chain recombines TRBV28 with TRBJ1-1; D is unclear. The CDR3 extends over 13 amino acids. Deletions cut 6 bases from V and 0 bases from J, with 8 bases between. The germline V gene encodes CDR1 MDHEN and CDR2 SYDVKM. The DNA of the CDR3 is TGTGCCAGCAGCGACGCTATGAACACTGAAGCTTTCTTT. It translates to CASSDAMNTEAFF.

This clonotype was seen many times. J is TRBJ2-7 and V is TRBV5-1; D perhaps matches TRBD2 (6 bases). CDR3 length equals 14 residues. CDR1 SGHRS and CDR2 YFSETQ come from the germline V gene. V shed 3 bases and J shed 0 bases, with 10 bases lying between them. Written as DNA, the CDR3 is TGCGCCAGCAGCTCCGGGACTTACTCCTACGAGCAGTACTTC. Translation: CASSSGTYSYEQYF.

This clonotype was seen repeatedly, ten times or more. The V gene is TRBV20-1, the J gene TRBJ2-7; D is uncertain. The V gene lost 6 bases and the J gene lost 0 bases, with 6 bases spanning the gap. The CDR3 runs to 11 residues. Germline-derived CDR1 and CDR2 are DFQATT and SNEGSKA (reference sequence). This CDR3 is CSAEDSYEQYF. The CDR3 DNA is TGCAGTGCCGAGGACTCCTACGAGCAGTACTTC.